The 21 T cell receptor beta chains given below trace back to one sample, sequenced in a study of chemoradiotherapy in HPV16-positive cancers. Libraries were prepared by immunoSEQ multiplex PCR; TCRdb keeps only in-frame clonotypes and omits some of them. Of under 8,500 clones detected, about four fifths appear once; the ten largest clones hold 5% to 7%. The sample in question was tumor tissue, obtained from a patient who underwent chemoradiotherapy. The receptors here all came from a human donor with HPV-associated anogenital cancer.

V gene TRBV4-2 combines with J gene TRBJ2-1; 10 bases align to TRBD2. This CDR3 comprises 17 residues. Unmatched junction bases numbered 9, after V lost 0 bases and J lost 7 bases. Germline CDR1 is LGHNA and CDR2 is YNFKEQ. CDR3 sequence: CASSQDVGAGGQNEQFF. The CDR3 coding sequence is TGTGCCAGCAGCCAAGATGTAGGAGCGGGGGGGCAGAATGAGCAGTTCTTC.

The chain has TRBV4-2 and TRBJ2-3; TRBD2 matches 8 bases. Trimming removed 6 bases from V and 4 bases from J; junction bases left unmatched: 3. Germline V gene data show CDR1 as LGHNA and CDR2 as YNFKEQ. The CDR3 runs 13 residues. The CDR3 nucleotides are TGTGCCAGCAGTCGGGGGGGCGCAGATACGCAGTATTTT. This encodes CASSRGGADTQYF.

The genes are TRBV18 and TRBJ1-5; TRBD1 matches 8 bases. CDR1 is KGHSH, CDR2 LQKENI, per germline. J lost 11 bases, V lost 4 bases, and 13 bases had no gene match. The CDR3 runs 15 residues. The CDR3 here is CASSRSAGGEEAQHF. DNA of the CDR3: TGTGCCAGCTCACGCTCGGCAGGGGGCGAGGAGGCCCAGCATTTT.

The V call is TRBV12-5, the J call TRBJ2-1; 7 bases agree with TRBD1. Germline V gives CDR1 LGHNT, CDR2 FRNRAP. Trimming cost V 9 bases and J 3 bases; bases outside gene matches: 14. The CDR3 runs to 16 residues. CDR3 sequence (DNA): TGTGCTAGCGTAGCAGGGGGTACGAATCTCTACAATGAGCAGTTCTTC. The encoded protein is CASVAGGTNLYNEQFF.

The chain links TRBV7-2 to TRBJ2-5; no clear D gene. This CDR3 is built from 16 residues. V was trimmed by 5 bases and J by 2 bases, leaving 18 bases between them. CDR1 and CDR2 (germline): SGHTA, FQGNSA. CDR3 sequence: CASSPLARTTQETQYF. CDR3 bases: TGTGCCAGCAGCCCCCTTGCGAGGACGACACAAGAGACCCAGTACTTC.

The rearrangement joins TRBV28 to TRBJ1-5; TRBD1 is a possible D gene (6 bases). V dropped 2 bases and J dropped 0 bases, with 11 bases sitting between them. The CDR3 sequence is 16 residues long. Per the germline V gene, CDR1 is MDHEN and CDR2 is SYDVKM. The CDR3 spells CASSLTGSYSNQPQHF. CDR3 DNA: TGTGCCAGCAGTTTAACAGGGTCCTATAGCAATCAGCCCCAGCATTTT.

The V gene is TRBV7-2, the J gene TRBJ1-1, with 7 bases that match TRBD1. V dropped 5 bases and J dropped 5; count of bases not matched to a gene: 14. CDR1 is SGHTA and CDR2 is FQGNSA in the germline V gene. This CDR3 contains 16 residues. The CDR3 protein is CASSKGQLIEWTEAFF. The CDR3 bases are TGTGCCAGCAGCAAGGGACAGCTCATCGAGTGGACTGAAGCTTTCTTT.

Points on this clone: Different DNA sequences within this sample yield the same CDR3. V gene TRBV19 combines with J gene TRBJ1-2; D is undetermined. The germline V gene encodes CDR1 LNHDA and CDR2 SQIVND (reference sequence). The CDR3 has 13 residues. With 5 bases removed from V and 3 bases from J, the gap between germline ends came to 10 bases. CDR3 sequence reads: CASSDREDYGYTF. The CDR3 DNA reads TGTGCCAGTAGTGACCGAGAGGACTATGGCTACACCTTC.

This chain joins TRBV7-2 and TRBJ1-2; D call uncertain. V lost 0 bases and J 12 bases, leaving 11 bases between the germline ends. The CDR3 covers 12 residues. Germline assignment: CDR1 SGHTA and CDR2 FQGNSA. This chain's CDR3 is CASSLAPEPHTF. As DNA, the CDR3 is TGTGCCAGCAGCTTAGCTCCAGAGCCCCACACCTTC.

The rearrangement links TRBV9 to TRBJ2-3; TRBD1 is a possible D gene (5 bases). V gave up 4 bases and J gave up 0 bases, with 9 bases separating them. Germline CDR1 SGDLS, CDR2 YYNGEE. The CDR3 runs 14 residues. CDR3 sequence: CASSLRQSTDTQYF. In DNA form, the CDR3 reads TGTGCCAGCAGCCTGAGACAGAGCACAGATACGCAGTATTTT.

The chain carries TRBV5-4 and TRBJ1-4; 7 nucleotides line up with TRBD1. Germline CDR1 is SGHNT and CDR2 is YYREEE (reference sequence). J was trimmed by 0 bases and V by 4 bases; bases with no gene match: 12. The length of the CDR3 is 18 residues. CDR3 DNA: TGTGCCAGCAGCCGGCCGCAGGGGGAGGATTCAACTAATGAAAAACTGTTTTTT. Protein: CASSRPQGEDSTNEKLFF.

This sequence joins TRBV9 and TRBJ1-1; the match to TRBD1 covers 7 bases. There are 14 residues in the CDR3. CDR1 and CDR2 from the germline V gene are SGDLS and YYNGEE. Trimming took 3 bases from V and 6 from J; bases not matched to a gene: 8. In DNA form, the CDR3 reads TGTGCCAGCAGCGAGATGACAGGGCGCGCTGAAGCTTTCTTT. Its translation: CASSEMTGRAEAFF.

The chain recombines TRBV5-1 with TRBJ1-1, with D perhaps TRBD1 (6 bases). The CDR3 has 15 residues. Germline loops: CDR1 SGHRS, CDR2 YFSETQ. V gave up 4 bases and J gave up 1 base, with 14 bases separating them. The CDR3 here is CASSRRVGANTEAFF. For the CDR3, the DNA is TGCGCCAGCAGCCGCCGCGTGGGGGCGAACACTGAAGCTTTCTTT.

The chain is built from TRBV6-6 and TRBJ1-3, with TRBD1 identical over 11 bases. CDR1 MNHNY and CDR2 SVGAGI come from the germline V gene (reference sequence). The CDR3 spans 16 residues. V shed 0 bases, J shed 2 bases, and the junction held 0 bases outside the gene matches. CDR3 residues: CASSYSGQGAGNTIYF. DNA of the CDR3: TGTGCCAGCAGTTACTCGGGACAGGGGGCTGGAAACACCATATATTTT.

V and J are TRBV27 and TRBJ2-7; D is possibly TRBD2 (5 bases). The CDR3 runs to 13 residues. The V end lost 2 bases, the J end lost 3 bases, and 8 bases lay between the germline ends. CDR1 and CDR2 (germline): MNHEY, SMNVEV (reference sequence). CDR3 sequence: CASSLRRGYEQYF. Written as DNA, the CDR3 is TGTGCCAGCAGTTTACGTCGGGGCTACGAGCAGTACTTC.

Details on this clone: Other DNA sequences of this sample code for an identical CDR3. The chain combines TRBV9 with TRBJ1-1; the D is unclear. Trimming left V 0 bases short and J 2 bases short, with 5 bases between. The length of the CDR3 is 13 residues. Per the germline V gene, CDR1 is SGDLS and CDR2 is YYNGEE. DNA for the CDR3: TGTGCCAGCAGCGTAGGGACTAACACTGAAGCTTTCTTT. Its protein is CASSVGTNTEAFF.

V and J are TRBV5-4 and TRBJ2-1; 14 positions agree with TRBD2. Germline values: CDR1 SGHNT, CDR2 YYREEE (reference sequence). J was trimmed by 7 bases and V by 3 bases; bases with no gene match: 6. This CDR3 region has 16 residues. The CDR3 region is CASSWGLAGDRNEQFF. For the CDR3, the DNA is TGTGCCAGCAGCTGGGGACTAGCGGGGGACAGGAATGAGCAGTTCTTC. Based on the CDR3 plus reference TRBV5-4 and TRBJ2-1, the full variable domain is ETGVTQSPTHLIKTRGQQVTLRCSSQSGHNTVSWYQQALGQGPQFIFQYYREEENGRGNFPPRFSGLQFPNYSSELNVNALELDDSALYLCASSWGLAGDRNEQFFGPGTRLTVL.

The chain combines TRBV6-5 with TRBJ1-2; D not certain. The CDR3 sequence is 14 residues long. In germline, CDR1 is MNHEY, CDR2 SVGAGI. With 5 bases removed from V and 4 bases from J, the gap between germline ends came to 14 bases. CDR3 coding DNA: TGTGCCAGCAGTGTTTCGGACGGGATCTATGGCTACACCTTC. Translating gives CASSVSDGIYGYTF.

The sample holds one count of this clone. This chain uses TRBV10-1 with TRBJ2-1, with D possibly being TRBD1 (6 bases). Germline-derived CDR1 and CDR2 are WNHNN and SYGVQD (reference sequence). This CDR3 is built from 14 residues. V was clipped by 6 bases and J by 6 bases, with 15 bases between them. CDR3: CASSPGAQGNEQFF. For the CDR3, the DNA is TGCGCCAGCAGCCCCGGGGCACAGGGCAATGAGCAGTTCTTC.

The V gene is TRBV7-6, the J gene TRBJ1-3; tentatively, D is TRBD1 (6 bases). The CDR3 runs to 15 residues. Trimming shortened V by 4 bases and J by 1 base, and 11 bases separated the two germline ends. Germline V gene lookup returns CDR1 SGHVS and CDR2 FNYEAQ. The CDR3 coding sequence is TGTGCCAGCAGCTCCGCAACAGGGTCTGGAAACACCATATATTTT. This translates into CASSSATGSGNTIYF.

The chain combines TRBV28 with TRBJ1-3, with 7 bases fitting TRBD1. Germline assignment: CDR1 MDHEN and CDR2 SYDVKM. The CDR3 is 14 residues long. Trimming cost V 7 bases and J 4 bases; bases outside gene matches: 7. The CDR3 DNA reads TGTGCCAGCAAGACCAGGGGGACGGGAAACACCATATATTTT. Encoded protein: CASKTRGTGNTIYF.